The entry that follows covers one T cell receptor beta chain sequence. Methods used by the authors: Estimation of nucleated cell counts relied on the amplification of reference gene primers. This table comes from immunoSEQ multiplex PCR, and its TCRdb copy is limited to in-frame clones, with some not included. V and J calls and clone size follow that table, whereas D and trimming were derived from the DNA. The sample includes about 280,000 clones, 65% to 90% of them seen just once. This record comes from a study of blood T cell repertoires in COVID-19. The germline V and J ends were trimmed by 5 bases and 2 bases, with 12 bases remaining between them. Germline loops: CDR1 SNHLY, CDR2 FYNNEI. CDR3 length: 14 residues.

V is TRBV2 and J is TRBJ2-5; D is possibly TRBD2 (5 bases). Sequences were obtained from peripheral blood. This TCR was sampled from a woman in her 70s with COVID-19, enrolled during active disease. CDR3: CASSRSGVQETQYF. The CDR3 region has the DNA TGTGCCAGCAGTAGAAGCGGAGTACAAGAGACCCAGTACTTC.